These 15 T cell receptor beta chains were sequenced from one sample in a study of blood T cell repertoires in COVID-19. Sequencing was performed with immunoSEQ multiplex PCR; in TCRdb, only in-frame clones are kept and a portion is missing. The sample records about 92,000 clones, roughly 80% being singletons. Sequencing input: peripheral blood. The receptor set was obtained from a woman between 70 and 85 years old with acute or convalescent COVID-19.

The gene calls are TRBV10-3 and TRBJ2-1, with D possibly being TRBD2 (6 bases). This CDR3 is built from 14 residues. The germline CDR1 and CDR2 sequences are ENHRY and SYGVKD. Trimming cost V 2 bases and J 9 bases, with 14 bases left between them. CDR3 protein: CAISEPRLGREQFF. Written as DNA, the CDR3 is TGTGCCATCAGTGAGCCCCGACTAGGTCGTGAGCAGTTCTTC.

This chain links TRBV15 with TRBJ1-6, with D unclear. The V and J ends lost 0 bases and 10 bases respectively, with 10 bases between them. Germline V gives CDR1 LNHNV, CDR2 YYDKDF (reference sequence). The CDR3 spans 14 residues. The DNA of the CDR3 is TGTGCCACCAGCAGAGATGGCGGCGGGTCACCCCTCCACTTT. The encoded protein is CATSRDGGGSPLHF.

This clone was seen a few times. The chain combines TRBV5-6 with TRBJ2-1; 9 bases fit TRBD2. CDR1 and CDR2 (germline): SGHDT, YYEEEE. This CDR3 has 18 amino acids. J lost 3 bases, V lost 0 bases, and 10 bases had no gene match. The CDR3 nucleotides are TGTGCCAGCAGCTTGGTGGTTCAGCGGGGGGCGATCTACAATGAGCAGTTCTTC. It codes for CASSLVVQRGAIYNEQFF. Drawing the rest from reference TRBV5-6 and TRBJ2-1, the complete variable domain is DAGVTQSPTHLIKTRGQQVTLRCSPKSGHDTVSWYQQALGQGPQFIFQYYEEEERQRGNFPDRFSGHQFPNYSSELNVNALLLGDSALYLCASSLVVQRGAIYNEQFFGPGTRLTVL.

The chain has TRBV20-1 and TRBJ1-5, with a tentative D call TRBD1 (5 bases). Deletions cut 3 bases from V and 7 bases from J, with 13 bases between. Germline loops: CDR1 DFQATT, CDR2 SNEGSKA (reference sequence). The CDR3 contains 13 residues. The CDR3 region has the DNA TGCAGTGCTAGTAGCCAGGGAAGCCAGCCCCAGCATTTT. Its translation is CSASSQGSQPQHF.

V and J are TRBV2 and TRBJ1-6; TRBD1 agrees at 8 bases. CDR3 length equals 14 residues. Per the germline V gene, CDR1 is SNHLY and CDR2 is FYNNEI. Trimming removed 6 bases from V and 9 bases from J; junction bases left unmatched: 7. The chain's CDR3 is CASRPTGASSPLHF. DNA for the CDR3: TGTGCCAGCAGACCGACAGGGGCGAGTTCACCCCTCCACTTT. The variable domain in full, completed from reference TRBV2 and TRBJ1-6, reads EPEVTQTPSHQVTQMGQEVILRCVPISNHLYFYWYRQILGQKVEFLVSFYNNEISEKSEIFDDQFSVERPDGSNFTLKIRSTKLEDSAMYFCASRPTGASSPLHFGNGTRLTVT.

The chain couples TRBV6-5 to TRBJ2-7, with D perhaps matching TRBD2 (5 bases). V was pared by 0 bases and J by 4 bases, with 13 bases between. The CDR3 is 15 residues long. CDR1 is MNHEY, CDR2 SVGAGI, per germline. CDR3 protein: CASSYSNRGRYEQYF. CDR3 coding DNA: TGTGCCAGCAGTTACTCGAACCGGGGAAGGTACGAGCAGTACTTC.

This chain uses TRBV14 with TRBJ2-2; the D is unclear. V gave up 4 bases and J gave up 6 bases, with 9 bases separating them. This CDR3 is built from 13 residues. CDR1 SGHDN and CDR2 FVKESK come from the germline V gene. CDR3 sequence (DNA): TGTGCCAGCAGCCCAACAATTGCCGGGGAGCTGTTTTTT. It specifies CASSPTIAGELFF.

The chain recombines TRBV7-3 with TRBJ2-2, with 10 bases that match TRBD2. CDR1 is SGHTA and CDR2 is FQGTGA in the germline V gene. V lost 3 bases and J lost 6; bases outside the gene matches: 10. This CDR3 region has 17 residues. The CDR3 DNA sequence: TGTGCCAGCAGCTTGGCTAGCGGGGGAGCCTCCGCCGGGGAGCTGTTTTTT. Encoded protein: CASSLASGGASAGELFF.

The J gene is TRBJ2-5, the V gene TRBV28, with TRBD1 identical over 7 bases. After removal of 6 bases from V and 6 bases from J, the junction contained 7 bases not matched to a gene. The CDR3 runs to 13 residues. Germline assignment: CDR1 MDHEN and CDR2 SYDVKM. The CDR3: CASSRDSRKTQYF. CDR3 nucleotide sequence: TGTGCCAGCAGCCGGGACAGCCGAAAGACCCAGTACTTC.

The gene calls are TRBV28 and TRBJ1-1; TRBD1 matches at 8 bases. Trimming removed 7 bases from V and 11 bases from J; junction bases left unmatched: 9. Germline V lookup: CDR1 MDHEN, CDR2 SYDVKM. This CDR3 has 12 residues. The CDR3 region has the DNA TGTGCCAGCAAACCAGGGGGCAGGGATGCTTTCTTT. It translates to CASKPGGRDAFF. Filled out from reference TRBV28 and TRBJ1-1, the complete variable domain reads DVKVTQSSRYLVKRTGEKVFLECVQDMDHENMFWYRQDPGLGLRLIYFSYDVKMKEKGDIPEGYSVSREKKERFSLILESASTNQTSMYLCASKPGGRDAFFGQGTRLTVV.

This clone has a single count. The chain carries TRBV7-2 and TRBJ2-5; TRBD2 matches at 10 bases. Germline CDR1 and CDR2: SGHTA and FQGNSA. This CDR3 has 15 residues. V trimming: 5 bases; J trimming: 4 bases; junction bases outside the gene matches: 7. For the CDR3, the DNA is TGTGCCAGCAGCGCCCAGCGGGGGGGCAGAGAGACCCAGTACTTC. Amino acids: CASSAQRGGRETQYF.

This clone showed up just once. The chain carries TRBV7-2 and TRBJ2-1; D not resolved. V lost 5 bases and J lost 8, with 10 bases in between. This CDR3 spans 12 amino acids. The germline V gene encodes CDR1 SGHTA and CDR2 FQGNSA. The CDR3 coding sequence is TGTGCCAGCAGCATCACGCGGTATGAGCAGTTCTTC. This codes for CASSITRYEQFF.

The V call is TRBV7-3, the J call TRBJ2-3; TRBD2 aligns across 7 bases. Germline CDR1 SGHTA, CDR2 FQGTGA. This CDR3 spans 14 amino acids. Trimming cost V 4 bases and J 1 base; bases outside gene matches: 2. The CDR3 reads CASSSRGGTDTQYF. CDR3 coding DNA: TGTGCCAGCAGCTCCCGGGGGGGCACAGATACGCAGTATTTT.

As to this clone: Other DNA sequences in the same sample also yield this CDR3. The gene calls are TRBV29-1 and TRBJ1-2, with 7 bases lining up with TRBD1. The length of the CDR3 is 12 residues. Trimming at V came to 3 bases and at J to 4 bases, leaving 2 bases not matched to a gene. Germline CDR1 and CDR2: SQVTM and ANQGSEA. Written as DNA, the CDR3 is TGCAGCGTTGAGGACAGGACCTATGGCTACACCTTC. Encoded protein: CSVEDRTYGYTF.

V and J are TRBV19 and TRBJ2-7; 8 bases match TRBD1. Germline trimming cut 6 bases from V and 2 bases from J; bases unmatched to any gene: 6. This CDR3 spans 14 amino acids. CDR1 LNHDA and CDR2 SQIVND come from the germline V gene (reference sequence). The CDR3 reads CASRPTGAPYEQYF. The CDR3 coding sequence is TGTGCCAGTAGACCGACAGGGGCCCCCTACGAGCAGTACTTC. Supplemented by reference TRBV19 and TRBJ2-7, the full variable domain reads DGGITQSPKYLFRKEGQNVTLSCEQNLNHDAMYWYRQDPGQGLRLIYYSQIVNDFQKGDIAEGYSVSREKKESFPLTVTSAQKNPTAFYLCASRPTGAPYEQYFGPGTRLTVT.